This T cell receptor beta chain was retrieved from a study of blood T cell repertoires in COVID-19. Study context: Sites across the United States, Italy and Spain contributed samples from acute and convalescent COVID-19. In each case, the material was cDNA or gDNA derived from T cells, B-cell-depleted T cells, or PBMCs.

TCRdb's table, derived via immunoSEQ multiplex PCR, lists solely in-frame clones and lacks some. This sample carries 250,000 to 350,000 clones, 88% of them seen once, and the ten largest clones take around 0.92%. V was clipped by 4 bases and J by 4 bases, with 13 bases between them. Germline-derived CDR1 and CDR2 are SGHVS and FQNEAQ. The CDR3 loop spans 15 amino acids. This study enrolled people aged about 18 to 100 from about two dozen US geographic areas. Among Cohort 3 donors, those recovered had two negative PCRs, clearance, or symptom resolution. The chain couples TRBV7-8 to TRBJ2-2, with a tentative D call TRBD1 (5 bases). Sequencing was done on a sample of PBMCs or T cells enriched from blood (not recorded which). The sequence was collected from a woman in her twenties or thirties who had recovered from COVID-19. The CDR3 bases are TGTGCCAGCAGCTCTGAGAGTAGGGGCACCGGGGAGCTGTTTTTT. Its translation: CASSSESRGTGELFF.